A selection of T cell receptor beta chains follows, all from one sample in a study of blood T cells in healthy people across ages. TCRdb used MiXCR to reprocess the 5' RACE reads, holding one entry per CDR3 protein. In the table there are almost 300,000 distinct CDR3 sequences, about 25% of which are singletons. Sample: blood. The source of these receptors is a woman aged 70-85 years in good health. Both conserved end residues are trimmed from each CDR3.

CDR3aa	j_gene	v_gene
ASSTGGTRDTQY	TRBJ2-3	TRBV28
ASSNYRSNEKLF	TRBJ1-4	TRBV11-2
ASSGTYEQY	TRBJ2-7	TRBV2
ASSPLRANEQF	TRBJ2-1	TRBV19
ASSRQGAKNIQY	TRBJ2-4	TRBV12-3/TRBV12-4
SARTTGSNQPQH	TRBJ1-5	TRBV20-1
ASSSLTSGSQETQY	NA	TRBV5-1
ASSSYGLAGGNEQF	TRBJ2-1	TRBV7-2
ATQGVSYEQY	NA	TRBV27
AISYSSGGTDTQY	TRBJ2-3	TRBV10-3
SVVSQNYGYT	TRBJ1-2	TRBV29-1
ASSPRTGELYEQY	NA	TRBV7-8
ASSLLSGRVDEQY	NA	TRBV5-6
ASSVEFTFSYNEQF	TRBJ2-1	TRBV9
ASSLGDSEGDTQY	TRBJ2-3	TRBV5-1
ASSRARESSCEQY	NA	TRBV5-1
ASSLNGGQEEAF	TRBJ1-1	TRBV12-3/TRBV12-4
AISSTQDREGNEQF	TRBJ2-1	TRBV10-3
ASSQPGPGVDTQY	TRBJ2-3	TRBV14
ASSWGGRATQETQY	TRBJ2-5	TRBV12-3/TRBV12-4
ASSPGQNSPLH	TRBJ1-6	TRBV18
ASSYSNPEGLKTQY	TRBJ2-5	TRBV6-5